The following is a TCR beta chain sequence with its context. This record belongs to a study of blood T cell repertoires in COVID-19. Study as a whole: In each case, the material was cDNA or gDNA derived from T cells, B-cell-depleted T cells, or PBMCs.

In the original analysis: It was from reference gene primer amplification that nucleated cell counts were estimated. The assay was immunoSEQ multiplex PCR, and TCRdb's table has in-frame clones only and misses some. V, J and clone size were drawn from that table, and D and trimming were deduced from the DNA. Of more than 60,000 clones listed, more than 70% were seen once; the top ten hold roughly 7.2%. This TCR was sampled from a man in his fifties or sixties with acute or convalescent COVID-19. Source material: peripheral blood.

The CDR3 DNA reads TGTGCCACCAGTGCTGGGAGGGATGAGCAGTTCTTC. Residues: CATSAGRDEQFF. V gene TRBV24-1 combines with J gene TRBJ2-1, with TRBD2 matching 7 bases. Trimming at V came to 5 bases and at J to 8 bases, leaving 2 bases not matched to a gene. Germline-derived CDR1 and CDR2 are KGHDR and SFDVKD. CDR3 length: 12 amino acids.